The rows below give T cell receptor beta chains drawn from one sample of a study of cytomegalovirus exposure and HLA in healthy donors. Here immunoSEQ multiplex PCR was the method, and the copy in TCRdb shows in-frame clones only, minus some. This repertoire includes under 130,000 clones. The source material was PBMCs. These receptors all stem from a man aged 50 to 59 in good health and CMV-seronegative. CDR3s include the opening cysteine and the closing phenylalanine or tryptophan. D genes are given only for firm matches.

d_call j_call v_call cdr3_nt cdr3_aa
NA TRBJ1-1 TRBV9 TGTGCCAGCAGCCCTATGGAAGGAGGCGAAGCTTTCTTT CASSPMEGGEAFF
NA TRBJ2-5 TRBV7-9 TGTGCCAGCGGGAGAGGGAGCGGAGAGACCCAGTACTTC CASGRGSGETQYF
NA TRBJ2-1 TRBV7-2 TGTGCCAGCAGCTTAGGGGCTGGCAGACCCGAGCAGTTCTTC CASSLGAGRPEQFF
NA TRBJ1-2 TRBV19 TGTGCCAGTAGTATCTGGGGGACACCAAACTATGGCTACACCTTC CASSIWGTPNYGYTF
NA TRBJ1-5 TRBV27 TGTGCCAGCAGCCCAAGGAAAACAGTATACGGTCAGCCCCAGCATTTT CASSPRKTVYGQPQHF
NA TRBJ1-3 TRBV14 TGTGCCAGCAGCCAACATCAGTCCTCTGGAAACACCATATATTTT CASSQHQSSGNTIYF
TRBD2 TRBJ2-7 TRBV27 TGTGCCAGCAGTTTAGACGTAGCGGGAGGAGACGAGCAGTACTTC CASSLDVAGGDEQYF
NA TRBJ2-1 TRBV9 TGTGCCAGCAGCCTAGGCGGCGGTAAATACAATGAGCAGTTCTTC CASSLGGGKYNEQFF
TRBD1 TRBJ2-5 TRBV6-1 TGTGCCAGCAGTCAGGACAGGGCGGAGACCCAGTACTTC CASSQDRAETQYF
TRBD1 TRBJ2-7 TRBV19 TGTGCCAGTAGTATCGCAGGGGGTCCCTACGAGCAGTACTTC CASSIAGGPYEQYF
NA TRBJ2-5 TRBV7-9 TGTGCCACCCGACAGAGTACATCGGAGACCCAGTACTTC CATRQSTSETQYF
TRBD2 TRBJ2-7 TRBV11-3 TGTGCCAGCAGCTCCACGGGGGGTAGCGGGGCCCTGAGCTCCTACGAGCAGTACTTC CASSSTGGSGALSSYEQYF
NA TRBJ1-6 TRBV15 TGTGCCACCAGCAGCAGGGATTCACCCCTCCACTTT CATSSRDSPLHF
TRBD1 TRBJ1-2 TRBV16 TGTGCCAGCAGCCAATCCCAGGGGGCAAGTAACTATGGCTACACCTTC CASSQSQGASNYGYTF
TRBD1 TRBJ1-1 TRBV13 TGTGCCAGCAGCTCCGGGACAGGGAAAACTGAAGCTTTCTTT CASSSGTGKTEAFF
NA TRBJ2-1 TRBV9 TGTGCCAGCAGCGTCAGTGATACCTACAATGAGCAGTTCTTC CASSVSDTYNEQFF
NA TRBJ2-1 TRBV19 TGTGCCACAAAGGGGCACAGGCGCTCCTACAATGAGCAGTTCTTC CATKGHRRSYNEQFF
TRBD1 TRBJ1-6 TRBV18 TGTGCCAGCTCACCAGGGACAGCAGATTCACCCCTCCACTTT CASSPGTADSPLHF
TRBD1 TRBJ2-4 TRBV6-5 TGTGCCAGCAGTTCCGACAGGGACATTCAGTACTTC CASSSDRDIQYF
NA TRBJ1-6 TRBV18 TGTGCCAGCTCACCTACCAACAGGGAGGGACTGGTCGTATCGAATTCACCCCTCCACTTT CASSPTNREGLVVSNSPLHF
NA TRBJ2-3 TRBV29-1 TGCAGCGTTGGCGGGTCTAGCACAGATACGCAGTATTTT CSVGGSSTDTQYF
NA TRBJ1-1 TRBV18 TGTGCCAGCTCATTAGACAGCGACACTGAAGCTTTCTTT CASSLDSDTEAFF
TRBD2 TRBJ2-1 TRBV29-1 TGCAGCGTTATGCTCGGGGGGGCAAGGATCAATGAGCAGTTCTTC CSVMLGGARINEQFF
TRBD1 TRBJ1-2 TRBV19 TGTGCCAGTAGTATAAGGGGGACAGGGTTCGGCTACACCTTC CASSIRGTGFGYTF
NA TRBJ2-5 TRBV7-2 TGTGCCAGCAGCTCTTCCTACCAAGAGACCCAGTACTTC CASSSSYQETQYF
TRBD2 TRBJ2-1 TRBV4-1 TGCGCCAGCAGCCACGAGGTAGCGGGGGGGGAATACAATGAGCAGTTCTTC CASSHEVAGGEYNEQFF
NA TRBJ2-2 TRBV9 TGTGCCAGCAGCCTAGCCCCCGCGACCGGGGAGCTGTTTTTT CASSLAPATGELFF
NA TRBJ1-3 TRBV28 TGTGCCAGCAGTTTGTTCACAGAAGGAGGAAACACCATATATTTT CASSLFTEGGNTIYF
NA TRBJ1-1 TRBV7-9 TGTGCCAGCAGCTATTCTAGACAGGCTGGCACTGAAGCTTTCTTT CASSYSRQAGTEAFF
NA TRBJ1-4 TRBV5-4 TGTGCCAGCAGCTCTACGGGCGGGGGCGAAAAACTGTTTTTT CASSSTGGGEKLFF
NA TRBJ2-5 TRBV19 TGTGCCAGTAGTATAATAGCGGCGGTACAAGAGACCCAGTACTTC CASSIIAAVQETQYF
TRBD1 TRBJ2-7 TRBV7-2 TGTGCCAGCAGCACCACAGGGGCCTACGAGCAGTACTTC CASSTTGAYEQYF
NA TRBJ2-3 TRBV14 TGTGCCAGCAGCCAACCGGGACGGCTAGCGATTGGCACAGATACGCAGTATTTT CASSQPGRLAIGTDTQYF
TRBD1 TRBJ2-7 TRBV11-1 TGTGCCAGCAGCTCACAGGGGAACGACGAGCAGTACTTC CASSSQGNDEQYF
NA TRBJ1-2 TRBV6-1 TGTGCCAGCAGTGAACGGGAAAACTATGGCTACACCTTC CASSERENYGYTF
TRBD1 TRBJ1-1 TRBV27 TGTGCCAGCACCAGGACAGGGGAAACTGAAGCTTTCTTT CASTRTGETEAFF
TRBD1 TRBJ1-2 TRBV5-1 TGCGCCAGCAGCTCACAGGGGGCAAACTATGGCTACACCTTC CASSSQGANYGYTF
TRBD1 TRBJ2-1 TRBV13 TGTGCCAGCAGACGAGACGGGACAGGGATAAATAATGAGCAGTTCTTC CASRRDGTGINNEQFF
TRBD1 TRBJ2-7 TRBV10-3 TGTGCCATCAGTGAGTCTTTACGGGACAGGGGTGGCGAGCAGTACTTC CAISESLRDRGGEQYF
NA TRBJ1-1 TRBV5-5 TGTGCCAGCAGCTACTCGGGGGACACTGAAGCTTTCTTT CASSYSGDTEAFF
NA TRBJ1-5 TRBV6-1 TGTGCCAGCAGTGAATGGGGGCAGAATGATCAGCCCCAGCATTTT CASSEWGQNDQPQHF
TRBD1 TRBJ1-4 TRBV6-6 TGTGCCAGCAGTTACCCACGACAGGGGTTTGATGAAAAACTGTTTTTT CASSYPRQGFDEKLFF
TRBD1 TRBJ2-7 TRBV2 TGTGCCAGCAGGACAGGGTACAACGAGCAGTACTTC CASRTGYNEQYF
NA TRBJ1-4 TRBV4-3 TGCGCCAGCAGCCTCCTTGGGGGGGGAACTAATGAAAAACTGTTTTTT CASSLLGGGTNEKLFF